These 13 T cell receptor beta chains share one sample of origin, sequenced in a study of shared clonotypes between healthy human individuals. In the naive CD8 group, cells lacked CD45RO and were positively selected for CCR7, so terminally differentiated effector memory CD45RA+ cells were left out. Sequenced by immunoSEQ multiplex PCR; TCRdb stores in-frame clones only, minus some. In the table there are some 2 million clones, about 94% of which are singletons. Sequencing was performed on naive CD8+ T cells sorted from blood. The receptor set was obtained from a man younger than 30 in good health.

The chain couples TRBV7-9 to TRBJ2-1, with D possibly matching TRBD1 (6 bases). The V end was cut by 5 bases, the J end by 0 bases, with 17 bases between. This CDR3 has 17 residues. The germline gives CDR1 SEHNR, CDR2 FQNEAQ (reference sequence). The CDR3 region has the DNA TGTGCCAGCAGCGAGACACAGGGTAAGAGCTCCTACAATGAGCAGTTCTTC. Translating it yields CASSETQGKSSYNEQFF.

The V call is TRBV27, the J call TRBJ1-1; possible D gene TRBD1, 5 bases. Germline CDR1 reads MNHEY; CDR2 reads SMNVEV (reference sequence). V dropped 2 bases and J dropped 7 bases, with 8 bases sitting between them. This CDR3 comprises 12 residues. This chain's CDR3 is CASSLGGNEAFF. CDR3 DNA: TGTGCCAGCAGTTTAGGGGGGAATGAAGCTTTCTTT.

This sequence joins TRBV9 and TRBJ2-7; perhaps TRBD1 as D (5 bases). The length of the CDR3 is 16 residues. Germline lookup yields CDR1 SGDLS and CDR2 YYNGEE. V gave up 0 bases and J gave up 2 bases, with 15 bases separating them. The CDR3 protein is CASSVGGPPQTYEQYF. Here the CDR3 DNA reads TGTGCCAGCAGCGTAGGGGGCCCCCCACAGACCTACGAGCAGTACTTC.

The V gene is TRBV10-2, the J gene TRBJ2-1; perhaps TRBD2 as D (6 bases). CDR3 length equals 14 residues. CDR1 WSHSY and CDR2 SAAADI come from the germline V gene. Deletions cut 3 bases from V and 4 bases from J, with 10 bases between. CDR3 DNA: TGCGCCAGCAGTGATCCGGGAGCTTACAATGAGCAGTTCTTC. Translated: CASSDPGAYNEQFF.

The V gene is TRBV28, the J gene TRBJ1-2; no reliable D call. This CDR3 is 15 amino acids long. Germline V CDR1 and CDR2: MDHEN, SYDVKM. The V end was cut by 6 bases, the J end by 7 bases, with 21 bases between. The DNA for the CDR3 is TGTGCCAGCAGCCCCGGACGGAGATTAGATCGTGGCTACACCTTC. Translation: CASSPGRRLDRGYTF.

The V gene is TRBV4-1, the J gene TRBJ2-7; either TRBD1 or TRBD2 may supply D (5 bases each). The germline CDR1 and CDR2 sequences are MGHRA and YSYEKL. Between the trimmed V and J ends, which lost 2 bases and 5 bases, there was a span of 10 bases. The CDR3 consists of 13 residues. The CDR3 loop is CASSQSREHEQYF. CDR3 in DNA: TGCGCCAGCAGCCAATCCAGGGAGCACGAGCAGTACTTC.

V gene TRBV28 combines with J gene TRBJ2-2, with unresolved D. Germline assignment: CDR1 MDHEN and CDR2 SYDVKM. CDR3 length: 17 amino acids. With 5 bases removed from V and 0 bases from J, the gap between germline ends came to 16 bases. Written as DNA, the CDR3 is TGTGCCAGCAGTACCCCCCTAAGTCTCTCGAACACCGGGGAGCTGTTTTTT. It specifies CASSTPLSLSNTGELFF.

CDR3 nucleotide sequence: TGTGCCAGCAGCTTATCCGGGAGTCACGAGCAGTACTTC. Translation gives CASSLSGSHEQYF. The rearrangement joins TRBV11-2 to TRBJ2-7; perhaps TRBD2 as D (6 bases). The CDR3 is made up of 13 amino acids. From germline, CDR1 is SGHAT and CDR2 FQNNGV. Trimming stripped 2 bases from V and 5 bases from J, with 10 bases between.

The chain recombines TRBV11-2 with TRBJ2-7, with a possible D match to TRBD2 (6 bases). This CDR3 has 12 residues. V dropped 5 bases and J dropped 6 bases, with 11 bases sitting between them. Per the germline V gene, CDR1 is SGHAT and CDR2 is FQNNGV. CDR3 amino acids: CASSRGLSEQYF. CDR3 nucleotides: TGTGCCAGCAGCCGGGGACTTTCCGAGCAGTACTTC.

This chain joins TRBV5-5 and TRBJ1-5; no reliable D call. Trimming took 1 base from V and 4 from J, leaving 6 bases between them. The CDR3 sequence is 13 residues long. Per the germline V gene, CDR1 is SGHKS and CDR2 is YYEKEE (reference sequence). CDR3 sequence: CASSLNPNQPQHF. CDR3 DNA: TGTGCCAGCAGCTTGAACCCTAATCAGCCCCAGCATTTT.

The chain joins TRBV19 to TRBJ1-2, with D possibly being TRBD1 (5 bases). The ends were cut back, 5 bases at V and 4 bases at J, with 14 bases in the middle. The CDR3 contains 14 residues. Germline CDR1 LNHDA, CDR2 SQIVND (reference sequence). The CDR3: CASSPPGLGYGYTF. The CDR3 DNA is TGTGCCAGTAGTCCCCCAGGGTTGGGCTATGGCTACACCTTC.

The chain combines TRBV5-4 with TRBJ2-1; 8 bases align to TRBD2. V shed 2 bases and J 3 bases; nucleotides not matched to a gene: 4. From germline, CDR1 is SGHNT and CDR2 YYREEE (reference sequence). The CDR3 totals 15 residues. DNA of the CDR3: TGTGCCAGCAGCTTTCCGGGACTAGACTACAATGAGCAGTTCTTC. As protein: CASSFPGLDYNEQFF.

The genes are TRBV2 and TRBJ2-3, with 7 nucleotides matching TRBD2. The CDR3 length is 15 residues. Trimming at V came to 5 bases and at J to 5 bases, leaving 10 bases not matched to a gene. Germline V gives CDR1 SNHLY, CDR2 FYNNEI. The chain's CDR3 is CASSLLWEGQDTQYF. CDR3 bases: TGTGCCAGCAGTCTCTTATGGGAGGGCCAAGATACGCAGTATTTT. The full variable domain, in which reference TRBV2 and TRBJ2-3 provide the parts outside the CDR3, is EPEVTQTPSHQVTQMGQEVILRCVPISNHLYFYWYRQILGQKVEFLVSFYNNEISEKSEIFDDQFSVERPDGSNFTLKIRSTKLEDSAMYFCASSLLWEGQDTQYFGPGTRLTVL.